A single sample gave rise to the 27 T cell receptor beta chains below, sequenced in a study of cytomegalovirus exposure and HLA in healthy donors. PCR employed 60 Vbeta and 13 Jbeta primers. TCRdb's copy holds only in-frame clones and misses some; the assay was immunoSEQ multiplex PCR. The sample consists of roughly 200,000 clones, around 82% of them appearing once. Material: PBMCs. These receptors were obtained from a woman aged 30 to 39 in good health and CMV-seronegative.

The rearrangement links TRBV29-1 to TRBJ2-1, with 7 bases aligning to TRBD2. The germline gives CDR1 SQVTM, CDR2 ANQGSEA. The CDR3 runs 13 residues. V lost 7 bases to trimming and J lost 9 bases; unmatched junction nucleotides: 12. The CDR3 protein is CSAPVAGGGEQFF. The CDR3 nucleotides read TGCAGCGCACCCGTGGCAGGCGGGGGTGAGCAGTTCTTC.

The V call is TRBV6-5, the J call TRBJ1-1; D might be TRBD1 (5 bases). This CDR3 spans 14 amino acids. Trimming took 5 bases from V and 10 from J, leaving 20 bases between them. Germline V gene lookup returns CDR1 MNHEY and CDR2 SVGAGI. CDR3 sequence reads: CASSSLQAPSGAFF. The CDR3 DNA reads as TGTGCCAGCAGTAGTCTACAGGCCCCCTCGGGAGCTTTCTTT.

The rearrangement uses TRBV5-1 and TRBJ2-3; D call uncertain. Germline V gene sequence: CDR1 SGHRS, CDR2 YFSETQ. The CDR3 runs to 14 residues. V was cut by 1 base and J by 6 bases, with 12 bases left in between. For the CDR3, the DNA is TGCGCCAGCAGCTTGACAGAGACACTGGATACGCAGTATTTT. Its translation: CASSLTETLDTQYF.

The V call is TRBV2, the J call TRBJ2-3, with TRBD1 as a possible D gene (5 bases). From germline, CDR1 is SNHLY and CDR2 FYNNEI. The CDR3 runs to 14 residues. Trimming shortened V by 7 bases and J by 2 bases, and 13 bases separated the two germline ends. The DNA of the CDR3 is TGTGCCAGCACCCCGGACATTTACACAGATACGCAGTATTTT. It codes for CASTPDIYTDTQYF.

V usage is TRBV30 and J usage is TRBJ2-3; D is perhaps TRBD1 (6 bases). This CDR3 region has 15 residues. Germline values: CDR1 GTSNPN, CDR2 SVGIG (reference sequence). Trimming took 4 bases from V and 0 from J, leaving 14 bases between them. The CDR3 reads CAWTGVAASTDTQYF. CDR3 DNA sequence: TGTGCCTGGACAGGGGTAGCAGCTAGCACAGATACGCAGTATTTT.

The rearrangement links TRBV7-8 to TRBJ2-4; the match to TRBD1 covers 7 bases. Germline V gene sequence: CDR1 SGHVS, CDR2 FQNEAQ. The CDR3 covers 15 residues. V shed 5 bases and J 4 bases; nucleotides not matched to a gene: 8. CDR3 loop: CASSISGTVKNIQYF. The CDR3 region has the DNA TGTGCCAGCAGCATTTCCGGGACAGTAAAAAACATTCAGTACTTC.

The chain carries TRBV6-5 and TRBJ1-2; D unresolved. The CDR3 is 14 residues long. Germline lookup yields CDR1 MNHEY and CDR2 SVGAGI. Deletions cut 6 bases from V and 7 bases from J, with 18 bases between. The CDR3 sequence is CASSARSPSGGYTF. The CDR3 nucleotides are TGTGCCAGCAGCGCACGCTCACCCTCAGGTGGCTACACCTTC.

The V and J genes are TRBV6-1 and TRBJ1-5; 7 bases agree with TRBD1. The CDR3 has 15 amino acids. Germline CDR1 and CDR2: MNHNS and SASEGT. Trimming cost V 6 bases and J 1 base; bases outside gene matches: 6. This CDR3 reads CASRQGQWSNQPQHF. The CDR3 DNA reads as TGTGCCAGCAGGCAGGGACAGTGGAGCAATCAGCCCCAGCATTTT.

This chain joins TRBV19 and TRBJ2-3; 11 nucleotides line up with TRBD1. V gave up 3 bases and J gave up 8 bases; unmatched junction bases: 7. This CDR3 comprises 15 residues. The V gene's germline CDR1 is LNHDA and CDR2 SQIVND (reference sequence). The CDR3 region is CASSITGTGGTTQYF. In DNA form, the CDR3 reads TGTGCCAGTAGTATTACCGGGACAGGGGGGACTACGCAGTATTTT.

In regard to this clone: At one end, the junction sequence differs from germline, possibly due to a read error. V and J are TRBV10-3 and TRBJ1-2; D gene unclear. The CDR3 length is 12 residues. Per germline, CDR1 ENHRY and CDR2 SYGVKD. The CDR3 loop reads CAISEPKAPVAF. As DNA, the CDR3 is TGTGCCATCAGTGAACCTAAAGCCCCGGTAGCCTTC.

The chain carries TRBV29-1 and TRBJ1-1, with D unresolved. The CDR3 runs 13 residues. Trimming shortened V by 6 bases and J by 3 bases, and 14 bases separated the two germline ends. Germline V gives CDR1 SQVTM, CDR2 ANQGSEA. CDR3 nucleotides: TGCAGCGTAAGCCCGGTTCCTGACACTGAAGCTTTCTTT. Residues: CSVSPVPDTEAFF.

The chain uses TRBV5-1 and TRBJ1-6; no firm D call. From germline, CDR1 is SGHRS and CDR2 YFSETQ. Trimming took 5 bases from V and 7 from J, leaving 10 bases between them. This CDR3 has 13 amino acids. Here the CDR3 DNA reads TGCGCCAGCAGTATTCAGGAAAATTCACCCCTCCACTTT. Its protein product is CASSIQENSPLHF.

In DNA form, the CDR3 reads TGTGCCAGCTCACCGGAGGGACAGACTGAAGCTTTCTTT. Translating gives CASSPEGQTEAFF. The chain employs TRBV18 and TRBJ1-1, with 7 bases lining up with TRBD1. CDR3 length: 13 amino acids. The V gene end was trimmed by 3 bases and the J gene end by 5 bases; junction bases not matched to a gene: 3. Germline V lookup: CDR1 KGHSH, CDR2 LQKENI.

This sequence joins TRBV7-9 and TRBJ2-3; 8 bases agree with TRBD2. The CDR3 has 16 residues. The ends lost 2 bases at V and 3 bases at J; junction bases unmatched: 7. CDR1 SEHNR and CDR2 FQNEAQ come from the germline V gene (reference sequence). The chain's CDR3 is CASSLHTGGPTDTQYF. The CDR3 nucleotides are TGTGCCAGCAGCTTACATACGGGGGGGCCGACAGATACGCAGTATTTT.

The V call is TRBV30, the J call TRBJ1-5; no clear D. CDR1 and CDR2 (germline): GTSNPN, SVGIG (reference sequence). The germline V and J ends were trimmed by 0 bases and 4 bases, with 16 bases remaining between them. The CDR3 has 16 residues. CDR3 sequence: CAWSVLGDTRNQPQHF. CDR3 DNA sequence: TGTGCCTGGAGTGTACTAGGAGACACCCGGAATCAGCCCCAGCATTTT.

This sequence joins TRBV6-1 and TRBJ1-6; maybe TRBD1 (5 bases). Germline V gives CDR1 MNHNS, CDR2 SASEGT. V gave up 2 bases and J gave up 10 bases, with 15 bases separating them. There are 15 residues in the CDR3. Written as DNA, the CDR3 is TGTGCCAGCAGTGAATCGGGGGTCGACGGGTCACCCCTCCACTTT. It translates to CASSESGVDGSPLHF.

The rearrangement uses TRBV5-1 and TRBJ2-3; D is possibly TRBD2 (5 bases). The CDR3 is 14 residues long. Trimming left V 7 bases short and J 2 bases short, with 14 bases between. In germline, CDR1 is SGHRS, CDR2 YFSETQ. In DNA, the CDR3 is TGCGCCAGCGGAGGCCTCACCCTCACAGATACGCAGTATTTT. It yields the protein CASGGLTLTDTQYF. The full variable domain, completed using reference TRBV5-1 and TRBJ2-3, is KAGVTQTPRYLIKTRGQQVTLSCSPISGHRSVSWYQQTPGQGLQFLFEYFSETQRNKGNFPGRFSGRQFSNSRSEMNVSTLELGDSALYLCASGGLTLTDTQYFGPGTRLTVL.

The chain has TRBV28 and TRBJ2-3; TRBD2 might be the D (5 bases). CDR3 length: 15 residues. Germline V gives CDR1 MDHEN, CDR2 SYDVKM. Trimming removed 5 bases at V and 0 bases at J, with 12 bases between. The CDR3: CASSGGQDSTDTQYF. The CDR3 DNA reads TGTGCCAGCAGTGGAGGCCAGGACAGCACAGATACGCAGTATTTT.

The chain links TRBV4-1 to TRBJ2-5; D not resolved. Trimming removed 4 bases at V and 0 bases at J, with 12 bases between. The CDR3 totals 15 residues. Germline CDR1 and CDR2: MGHRA and YSYEKL. CDR3 sequence reads: CASSPRVSDQETQYF. The CDR3, as DNA: TGCGCCAGCAGCCCACGGGTCAGCGACCAAGAGACCCAGTACTTC.

The chain recombines TRBV5-8 with TRBJ1-5; 9 nucleotides match TRBD1. Germline values: CDR1 SGHTS, CDR2 YDEGEE. The CDR3 length is 15 residues. J was trimmed by 7 bases and V by 4 bases; bases with no gene match: 9. In DNA form, the CDR3 reads TGTGCCAGCAGCCCAGGGACAGGGTTACTCCAGCCCCAGCATTTT. This sequence encodes CASSPGTGLLQPQHF.

The genes are TRBV19 and TRBJ1-3, with 8 bases that match TRBD1. The CDR3 is 20 amino acids. J lost 2 bases, V lost 7 bases, and 22 bases had no gene match. Looked up from germline, CDR1 is LNHDA and CDR2 is SQIVND (reference sequence). For the CDR3, the DNA is TGTGCCAGTAAAAAAACAAAGGGAACCTCAGGGGGCGCTGCTGGAAACACCATATATTTT. It is translated as CASKKTKGTSGGAAGNTIYF.

The chain combines TRBV9 with TRBJ2-2; a possible D gene is TRBD1 (5 bases). Germline V gene lookup returns CDR1 SGDLS and CDR2 YYNGEE. The CDR3 extends over 13 amino acids. Trimming cost V 4 bases and J 5 bases, with 9 bases left between them. CDR3 coding DNA: TGTGCCAGCAGCCGGAAGGGGACCGGGGAGCTGTTTTTT. Its translation is CASSRKGTGELFF.

This chain uses TRBV6-5 with TRBJ2-7; 7 bases are shared with TRBD1. This CDR3 has 13 residues. The germline V gene encodes CDR1 MNHEY and CDR2 SVGAGI. Trimming at V came to 7 bases and at J to 3 bases, leaving 6 bases not matched to a gene. The CDR3: CASTFRDSYEQYF. The CDR3 region has the DNA TGTGCCAGCACCTTCCGGGACAGCTACGAGCAGTACTTC.

This clone appeared a few times. The rearrangement uses TRBV5-6 and TRBJ1-1, with 8 bases that match TRBD1. Germline V gene sequence: CDR1 SGHDT, CDR2 YYEEEE. V gave up 1 base and J gave up 5 bases; unmatched junction bases: 10. This CDR3 region has 16 residues. The chain's CDR3 is CASSLISRGRGTEAFF. The CDR3 coding sequence is TGTGCCAGCAGCTTGATTAGCAGGGGGCGAGGGACTGAAGCTTTCTTT.

The gene calls are TRBV4-1 and TRBJ2-7; 8 bases line up with TRBD1. The V gene end was trimmed by 0 bases and the J gene end by 6 bases; junction bases not matched to a gene: 7. The germline gives CDR1 MGHRA, CDR2 YSYEKL. The CDR3 length is 15 residues. CDR3 loop: CASSQEQGGSGEQYF. Here the CDR3 DNA reads TGCGCCAGCAGCCAAGAACAGGGGGGATCGGGCGAGCAGTACTTC.

V and J are TRBV19 and TRBJ2-7; TRBD1 might be the D (6 bases). The CDR3 consists of 12 residues. V lost 5 bases and J 3 bases, leaving 8 bases between the germline ends. The germline V gene has CDR1 LNHDA and CDR2 SQIVND (reference sequence). The CDR3 region is CASSQDSYEQYF. The CDR3 nucleotides read TGTGCCAGTAGTCAGGACAGCTACGAGCAGTACTTC. Combining the CDR3 with reference TRBV19 and TRBJ2-7 gives the whole variable domain DGGITQSPKYLFRKEGQNVTLSCEQNLNHDAMYWYRQDPGQGLRLIYYSQIVNDFQKGDIAEGYSVSREKKESFPLTVTSAQKNPTAFYLCASSQDSYEQYFGPGTRLTVT.

The chain is built from TRBV6-5 and TRBJ1-2; 10 bases are shared with TRBD1. Germline lookup yields CDR1 MNHEY and CDR2 SVGAGI. V lost 7 bases, J lost 8 bases, and 7 bases stayed unmatched. CDR3 length: 13 residues. The CDR3 loop reads CASTLTGGVGYTF. Here the CDR3 DNA reads TGTGCCAGCACCCTGACAGGGGGCGTCGGCTACACCTTC.